Described below is a single T cell receptor (beta chain) sequence and its context. What it binds is not known. Germline assignment: CDR1 DFQATT and CDR2 SNEGSKA (reference sequence). CDR3 size: 8 residues. Trimming pared 3 bases from V and 13 bases from J, leaving 4 bases between. The sample originates from a study of identical twins. Study-level findings and limits: Beta clonotypes that were abundant in cord blood contained fewer insertions, a pattern absent from memory repertoires. Twins' surplus sharing was weaker for beta out-of-frame sequences. Analyses based on zero insertions could be partly confounded by invariant MAIT and iNKT cells.

Template switching, a step in the protocol, added a universal primer site, and cDNA carried unique molecular identifiers. From the 5' RACE reads, TCRdb called clonotypes with MiXCR, one entry per CDR3 protein. The profile shows around 1.7 million distinct CDR3 sequences, more than 30% of them singletons. V and J are TRBV20-1 and TRBJ2-1, with unresolved D. The receptor was isolated from a newborn girl in good health. The sample comprised cord blood. The CDR3 coding sequence is TGCAGTGCTAGTGGACAGTTCTTC. Translation gives CSASGQFF.